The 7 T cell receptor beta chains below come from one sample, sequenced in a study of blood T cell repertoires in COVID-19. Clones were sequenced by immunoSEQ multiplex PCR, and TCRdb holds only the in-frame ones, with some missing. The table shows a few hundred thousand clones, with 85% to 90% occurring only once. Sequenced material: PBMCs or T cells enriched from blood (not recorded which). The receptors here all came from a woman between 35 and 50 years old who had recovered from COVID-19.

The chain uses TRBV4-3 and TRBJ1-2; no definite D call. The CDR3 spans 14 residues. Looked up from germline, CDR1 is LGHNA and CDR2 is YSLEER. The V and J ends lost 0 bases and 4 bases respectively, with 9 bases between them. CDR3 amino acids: CASSQDGVRYGYTF. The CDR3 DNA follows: TGCGCCAGCAGCCAAGACGGGGTACGCTATGGCTACACCTTC.

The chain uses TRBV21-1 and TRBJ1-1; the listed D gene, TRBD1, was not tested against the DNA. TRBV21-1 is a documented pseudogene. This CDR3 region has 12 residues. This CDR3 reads CASSVLGGQAFF. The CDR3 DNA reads TGTGCCAGCTCCGTATTAGGGGGCCAAGCTTTCTTT.

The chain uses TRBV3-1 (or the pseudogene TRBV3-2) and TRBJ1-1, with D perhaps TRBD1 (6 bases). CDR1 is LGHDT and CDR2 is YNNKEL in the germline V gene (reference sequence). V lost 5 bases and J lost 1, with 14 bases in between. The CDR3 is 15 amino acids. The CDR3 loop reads CASSERGQKNTEAFF. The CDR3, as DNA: TGTGCCAGCAGCGAACGCGGACAGAAGAACACTGAAGCTTTCTTT.

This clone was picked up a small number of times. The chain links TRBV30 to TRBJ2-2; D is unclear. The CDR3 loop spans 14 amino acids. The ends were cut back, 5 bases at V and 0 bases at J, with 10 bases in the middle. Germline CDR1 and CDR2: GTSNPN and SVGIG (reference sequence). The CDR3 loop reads CAWRGLSNTGELFF. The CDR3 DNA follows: TGTGCCTGGCGAGGCCTATCGAACACCGGGGAGCTGTTTTTT.

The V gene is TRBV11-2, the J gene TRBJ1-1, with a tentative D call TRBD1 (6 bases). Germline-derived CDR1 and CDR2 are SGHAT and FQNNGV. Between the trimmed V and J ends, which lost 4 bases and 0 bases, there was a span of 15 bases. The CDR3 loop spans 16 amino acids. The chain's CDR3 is CASSSRGRAVNTEAFF. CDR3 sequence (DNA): TGTGCCAGCAGCTCTAGGGGGAGGGCGGTGAACACTGAAGCTTTCTTT.

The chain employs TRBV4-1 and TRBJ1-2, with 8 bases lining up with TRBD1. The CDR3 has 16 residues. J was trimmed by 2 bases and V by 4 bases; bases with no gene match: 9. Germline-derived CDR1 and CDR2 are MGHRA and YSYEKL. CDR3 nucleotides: TGCGCCAGCAGCCTAAGAACGGGACAGGAAAACTATGGCTACACCTTC. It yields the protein CASSLRTGQENYGYTF.

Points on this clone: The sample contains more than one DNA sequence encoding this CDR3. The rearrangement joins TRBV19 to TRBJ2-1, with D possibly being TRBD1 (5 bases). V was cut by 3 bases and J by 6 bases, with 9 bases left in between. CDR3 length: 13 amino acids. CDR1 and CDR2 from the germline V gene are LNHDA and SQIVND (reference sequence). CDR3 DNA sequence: TGTGCCAGTAGTATTGGGGCTCTCAATGAGCAGTTCTTC. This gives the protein CASSIGALNEQFF.